These 16 T cell receptor beta chains came from one sample sequenced in a study of Ad26.COV2.S vaccination and SARS-CoV-2 variants. Treatment in this sample: roughly 19 received Ad26.COV2.S at low or high dose, single or two shots; roughly 5 received placebo; per-sample allocation not given. It was on day 63 after the first vaccine or placebo injection that samples were taken. The data were produced by immunoSEQ multiplex PCR, yet TCRdb's version contains in-frame clones alone and is incomplete. The table records approximately 250,000 clones, 70% to 90% of them present only once. Sequenced here: peripheral blood, sampled in a trial of Ad26.COV2.S vaccine versus placebo. These receptor sequences come from a person aged 18-65 years who received the Ad26.COV2.S COVID-19 vaccine or a placebo.

The rearrangement links TRBV7-2 to TRBJ2-2, with 11 bases lining up with TRBD2. Germline V gene lookup returns CDR1 SGHTA and CDR2 FQGNSA. The CDR3 covers 16 residues. The V and J ends lost 3 bases and 8 bases, in that order; junction bases with no gene match: 8. The CDR3 coding sequence is TGTGCCAGCAGCTTTACTAGCGGGGGACAGTTTGGGGAGCTGTTTTTT. Its protein product is CASSFTSGGQFGELFF.

The V and J genes are TRBV2 and TRBJ1-5; D is perhaps TRBD1 (6 bases). The germline CDR1 and CDR2 sequences are SNHLY and FYNNEI. The CDR3 is 13 amino acids. V was trimmed by 6 bases and J by 9 bases, leaving 15 bases between them. Written as DNA, the CDR3 is TGTGCCAGCAGGGACAGTCGTTCGGGGCCCCAGCATTTT. It is translated as CASRDSRSGPQHF.

V usage is TRBV5-1 and J usage is TRBJ2-5; D is tentatively TRBD1 or TRBD2 (5 bases each). Per germline, CDR1 SGHRS and CDR2 YFSETQ. The CDR3 is 15 amino acids. Deletions cut 4 bases from V and 4 bases from J, with 17 bases between. CDR3 bases: TGCGCCAGCAGCACCGGGACCCCTTTTAGAGAGACCCAGTACTTC. Encoded protein: CASSTGTPFRETQYF.

This sequence joins TRBV19 and TRBJ1-6, with 9 bases identical to TRBD1. Germline trimming cut 6 bases from V and 10 bases from J; bases unmatched to any gene: 16. CDR3 length: 17 residues. Germline V gives CDR1 LNHDA, CDR2 SQIVND (reference sequence). This CDR3 reads CASRQTGTGWRRSPLHF. In DNA form, the CDR3 reads TGTGCCAGTAGGCAAACCGGGACAGGGTGGCGGCGATCACCCCTCCACTTT.

The chain uses TRBV4-2 and TRBJ2-7; possible D gene TRBD2, 5 bases. CDR1 LGHNA and CDR2 YNFKEQ come from the germline V gene. The CDR3 has 15 residues. Trimming took off 1 base at V and 0 bases at J, with 10 bases between the two ends. The CDR3 nucleotides are TGTGCCAGCAGCCAAGTCGGGGAGAGCTCCTACGAGCAGTACTTC. It is translated as CASSQVGESSYEQYF.

The CDR3 reads CASSLVTGGLETQYF. The DNA of the CDR3 is TGCGCCAGCAGCTTGGTCACAGGGGGCCTGGAGACCCAGTACTTC. The rearrangement links TRBV5-1 to TRBJ2-5; 9 positions match TRBD1. J was trimmed by 5 bases and V by 0 bases; bases with no gene match: 5. The germline CDR1 and CDR2 sequences are SGHRS and YFSETQ. This CDR3 is 15 amino acids long.

Here the CDR3 reads CASSRDSLSYTF. CDR3 bases: TGTGCCAGCAGTCGGGACAGCTTGAGCTACACCTTC. The chain uses TRBV6-5 and TRBJ1-2; 7 bases are shared with TRBD1. The junction had 6 bases not matched to a gene; V was cut back by 5 bases and J by 9 bases. The CDR3 spans 12 residues. Germline V lookup: CDR1 MNHEY, CDR2 SVGAGI.

This clone appeared a few times. The genes are TRBV7-9 and TRBJ2-7, with 7 positions matching TRBD1. Germline V gene data show CDR1 as SEHNR and CDR2 as FQNEAQ (reference sequence). CDR3 size: 15 residues. The V segment lost 4 bases and the J segment 3 bases; nucleotides outside the gene matches: 9. The CDR3 coding sequence is TGTGCCAGCAGCTCCCGGGACAGCGTCGTCTACGAGCAGTACGTC. It codes for CASSSRDSVVYEQYV.

V and J are TRBV9 and TRBJ2-1; 11 nucleotides agree with TRBD2. Losses at the gene ends were 2 bases for V and 5 bases for J; bases not matched to a gene: 9. The CDR3 runs to 17 residues. Germline V gene data show CDR1 as SGDLS and CDR2 as YYNGEE. The CDR3 spells CASSVGTSGAHNNEQFF. The CDR3 DNA reads as TGTGCCAGCAGCGTGGGGACTAGCGGAGCACATAACAATGAGCAGTTCTTC.

The chain joins TRBV4-1 to TRBJ2-1; 10 nucleotides align to TRBD2. The CDR3 is 13 amino acids. Germline-derived CDR1 and CDR2 are MGHRA and YSYEKL. The junction had 4 bases not matched to a gene; V was cut back by 2 bases and J by 12 bases. CDR3 amino acids: CASSQLGLAVQFF. CDR3 sequence (DNA): TGCGCCAGCAGCCAACTTGGACTAGCGGTGCAGTTCTTC.

This clone appeared a few times. This chain joins TRBV24-1 and TRBJ2-1; possible D gene TRBD2, 6 bases. Trimming removed 4 bases at V and 4 bases at J, with 19 bases between. The CDR3 has 17 amino acids. Germline V lookup: CDR1 KGHDR, CDR2 SFDVKD. Written as DNA, the CDR3 is TGTGCCACCAGTGACCCAAAACGGGAGTCGGGATACAATGAGCAGTTCTTC. It encodes CATSDPKRESGYNEQFF.

This clone has more than one count but fewer than ten. V and J are TRBV9 and TRBJ2-3; D uncertain. Deletions cut 0 bases from V and 7 bases from J, with 9 bases between. There are 13 residues in the CDR3. Germline lookup yields CDR1 SGDLS and CDR2 YYNGEE. CDR3 coding DNA: TGTGCCAGCAGCGTAGACGGAGCGAATACGCAGTATTTT. This gives the protein CASSVDGANTQYF.

This clone was recorded once. The chain recombines TRBV15 with TRBJ1-2; no clear D. V lost 3 bases, J lost 3 bases, and 5 bases lay in between. CDR1 is LNHNV and CDR2 is YYDKDF in the germline V gene (reference sequence). The CDR3 covers 12 residues. The CDR3 loop is CATSSYYYGYTF. CDR3 sequence (DNA): TGTGCCACCAGCAGCTACTACTATGGCTACACCTTC.

This chain connects TRBV7-2 to TRBJ2-7; the D call may be TRBD1 or TRBD2 (5 bases each). This CDR3 is 17 amino acids long. Per the germline V gene, CDR1 is SGHTA and CDR2 is FQGNSA. Trimming left V 0 bases short and J 0 bases short, with 15 bases between. The CDR3 sequence: CASSLAREQGSSYEQYV. The DNA of the CDR3 is TGTGCCAGCAGCTTAGCCAGGGAGCAGGGAAGCTCCTACGAGCAGTACGTC.

The rearrangement uses TRBV5-1 and TRBJ1-5; D is uncertain. This CDR3 is 14 amino acids long. V gave up 0 bases and J gave up 4 bases, with 8 bases separating them. In germline, CDR1 is SGHRS, CDR2 YFSETQ. CDR3 sequence: CASSLEPGNQPQHF. Here the CDR3 DNA reads TGCGCCAGCAGCTTGGAGCCAGGAAATCAGCCCCAGCATTTT.

The V call is TRBV7-9, the J call TRBJ1-1; D is unclear. This CDR3 has 14 amino acids. V lost 5 bases, J lost 5 bases, and 15 bases lay in between. CDR1 and CDR2 (germline): SEHNR, FQNEAQ (reference sequence). In nucleotides, the CDR3 is TGTGCCAGCAGCCAAAGACGGTCGGAGACTGAAGCTTTCTTT. Its translation is CASSQRRSETEAFF.